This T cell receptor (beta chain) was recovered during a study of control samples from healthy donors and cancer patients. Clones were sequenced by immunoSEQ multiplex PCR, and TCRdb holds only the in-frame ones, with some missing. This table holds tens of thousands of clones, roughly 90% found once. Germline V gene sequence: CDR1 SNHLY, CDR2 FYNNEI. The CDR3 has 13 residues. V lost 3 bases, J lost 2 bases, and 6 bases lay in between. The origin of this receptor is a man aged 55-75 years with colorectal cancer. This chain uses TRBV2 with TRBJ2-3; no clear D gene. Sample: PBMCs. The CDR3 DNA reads TGTGCCAGCAGTGATATCCACACAGATACGCAGTATTTT. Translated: CASSDIHTDTQYF.